The 30 T cell receptor beta chains below were found in one sample sequenced in a study of a mutant IDH1 vaccine in newly diagnosed glioma. Libraries were prepared by immunoSEQ multiplex PCR; TCRdb keeps only in-frame clonotypes and omits some of them. Of approximately 16,000 clones in the sample, less than 97% were seen once. The time point was: baseline, week 1 (first vaccination visit). Regarding treatment: pre-vaccination baseline after standard-of-care therapy. Sequences were derived from peripheral blood mononuclear cells (PBMCs), sampled from a glioma patient treated with radiotherapy, temozolomide or both. These receptors came from a woman in her late teens or twenties with glioma. Some clones in this sample may be carry-over from other donors' samples.

V and J are TRBV27 and TRBJ2-5; 11 nucleotides line up with TRBD2. The CDR3 sequence is 16 residues long. Per the germline V gene, CDR1 is MNHEY and CDR2 is SMNVEV (reference sequence). The J segment lost 5 bases and the V segment lost 5 bases, leaving 10 bases of the junction unmatched. The DNA of the CDR3 is TGTGCCAGCAGTCCGGGACTAGCGGTGGGGCGGGAGACCCAGTACTTC. Protein sequence: CASSPGLAVGRETQYF.

V usage is TRBV2 and J usage is TRBJ1-6, with 7 bases identical to TRBD1. CDR1 and CDR2 from the germline V gene are SNHLY and FYNNEI. After removal of 7 bases from V and 1 base from J, the junction contained 7 bases not matched to a gene. This CDR3 is 16 amino acids long. The CDR3 region is CASKTGSGSYNSPLHF. The CDR3 DNA sequence: TGTGCCAGCAAGACAGGGAGTGGTTCCTATAATTCACCCCTCCACTTT.

The chain recombines TRBV5-1 with TRBJ1-3; no reliable D call. The CDR3 loop spans 15 amino acids. Between the trimmed V and J ends, which lost 4 bases and 0 bases, there was a span of 11 bases. Germline CDR1 SGHRS, CDR2 YFSETQ. CDR3 in amino acids: CASSPEGYSGNTIYF. CDR3 coding DNA: TGCGCCAGCAGCCCCGAGGGTTACTCTGGAAACACCATATATTTT.

Written as DNA, the CDR3 is TGTGCCAGTAGTCTTAGCGGGACCTACGAGCAGTACTTC. It encodes CASSLSGTYEQYF. The chain uses TRBV19 and TRBJ2-7, with TRBD2 matching 8 bases. With V trimmed by 5 bases and J by 2 bases, 2 bases remained unmatched. The CDR3 loop spans 13 amino acids. The germline gives CDR1 LNHDA, CDR2 SQIVND (reference sequence).

The rearrangement joins TRBV25-1 to TRBJ1-5; TRBD1 might be the D (6 bases). Germline assignment: CDR1 MGHDK and CDR2 SYGVNS. CDR3 length equals 14 residues. V was shortened by 2 bases and J by 10 bases, with 15 bases between the two germline ends. CDR3 sequence: CASSEDNRATPQHF. The CDR3 coding sequence is TGTGCCAGCAGTGAAGATAACAGGGCCACACCCCAGCATTTT.

V and J are TRBV19 and TRBJ1-6; 8 nucleotides line up with TRBD1. The CDR3 contains 15 residues. With V trimmed by 5 bases and J by 5 bases, 5 bases remained unmatched. Germline V gene sequence: CDR1 LNHDA, CDR2 SQIVND (reference sequence). The CDR3 here is CASSPQDRDNSPLHF. CDR3 DNA: TGTGCCAGTAGTCCCCAGGACAGGGATAATTCACCCCTCCACTTT. The full variable domain, with the rest looked up from reference TRBV19 and TRBJ1-6, is DGGITQSPKYLFRKEGQNVTLSCEQNLNHDAMYWYRQDPGQGLRLIYYSQIVNDFQKGDIAEGYSVSREKKESFPLTVTSAQKNPTAFYLCASSPQDRDNSPLHFGNGTRLTVT.

CDR3 loop: CASSYSGQSTDTQYF. Here the CDR3 DNA reads TGTGCCAGCAGTTACTCGGGACAGAGCACAGATACGCAGTATTTT. The chain recombines TRBV6-5 with TRBJ2-3; 7 bases align to TRBD1. With V trimmed by 0 bases and J by 0 bases, 0 bases remained unmatched. This CDR3 is built from 15 residues. The germline CDR1 and CDR2 sequences are MNHEY and SVGAGI.

The chain carries TRBV7-2 and TRBJ2-1, with a tentative D call TRBD2 (7 bases). Germline V lookup: CDR1 SGHTA, CDR2 FQGNSA. The CDR3 is made up of 16 amino acids. V lost 1 base, J lost 2 bases, and 12 bases lay in between. CDR3 coding DNA: TGTGCCAGCAGCTTAGGTGTGGGGGGGCCCTACAATGAGCAGTTCTTC. Translating it yields CASSLGVGGPYNEQFF.

The chain joins TRBV19 to TRBJ1-2, with TRBD1 matching over 8 bases. Germline-derived CDR1 and CDR2 are LNHDA and SQIVND (reference sequence). V trimming: 4 bases; J trimming: 2 bases; junction bases outside the gene matches: 6. This CDR3 is built from 15 residues. The DNA of the CDR3 is TGTGCCAGTAGTACCTCTGCAGGGGGCAACTATGGCTACACCTTC. Protein sequence: CASSTSAGGNYGYTF.

The chain carries TRBV5-1 and TRBJ2-7; 12 positions agree with TRBD2. CDR3 length: 16 amino acids. Germline loops: CDR1 SGHRS, CDR2 YFSETQ. Trimming cost V 4 bases and J 3 bases; bases outside gene matches: 8. The CDR3 region is CASSRTGLAGIYEQYF. DNA of the CDR3: TGCGCCAGCAGCCGGACAGGACTAGCGGGAATCTACGAGCAGTACTTC.

J is TRBJ2-7 and V is TRBV7-2; tentatively, D is TRBD1 (5 bases). Trimming left V 3 bases short and J 3 bases short, with 12 bases between. CDR1 is SGHTA and CDR2 is FQGNSA in the germline V gene. This CDR3 is built from 14 residues. In nucleotides, the CDR3 is TGTGCCAGCAGCTTTACAGGCTCGATCTACGAGCAGTACTTC. Translating it yields CASSFTGSIYEQYF.

The gene calls are TRBV5-1 and TRBJ2-7, with a tentative D call TRBD2 (6 bases). CDR1 and CDR2 (germline): SGHRS, YFSETQ. The CDR3 is made up of 15 amino acids. V lost 2 bases to trimming and J lost 6 bases, with 18 bases between them. In nucleotides, the CDR3 is TGCGCCAGCAGCTTAAGTCTGGGGAGGTACAGCGAGCAGTACTTC. As protein: CASSLSLGRYSEQYF.

The gene calls are TRBV19 and TRBJ1-5; 8 nucleotides line up with TRBD1. The CDR3 loop spans 15 amino acids. Germline CDR1 LNHDA, CDR2 SQIVND (reference sequence). Unmatched junction bases numbered 7, after V lost 6 bases and J lost 3 bases. CDR3 nucleotides: TGTGCCAGTAGGGGACAGGACCCTTCCAATCAGCCCCAGCATTTT. Translating gives CASRGQDPSNQPQHF.

The chain recombines TRBV14 with TRBJ2-3; D call uncertain. This CDR3 is 11 amino acids long. V shed 3 bases and J shed 2 bases, with 0 bases lying between them. Germline V gene sequence: CDR1 SGHDN, CDR2 FVKESK. The CDR3 DNA sequence: TGTGCCAGCAGCCACACAGATACGCAGTATTTT. This translates into CASSHTDTQYF.

The chain combines TRBV7-2 with TRBJ2-3; D is unresolved. With 4 bases removed from V and 2 bases from J, the gap between germline ends came to 4 bases. The CDR3 spans 12 residues. CDR1 and CDR2 (germline): SGHTA, FQGNSA. The DNA for the CDR3 is TGTGCCAGCAGCTCAAACACAGATACGCAGTATTTT. Encoded protein: CASSSNTDTQYF.

The genes are TRBV6-5 and TRBJ1-1; maybe TRBD1 (6 bases). The CDR3 totals 12 residues. Germline-derived CDR1 and CDR2 are MNHEY and SVGAGI. The V end lost 4 bases, the J end lost 8 bases, and 11 bases lay between the germline ends. The CDR3 here is CASSSRGHEAFF. The CDR3 coding sequence is TGTGCCAGCAGTTCTCGGGGGCACGAAGCTTTCTTT.

The gene calls are TRBV7-3 and TRBJ2-3; 11 nucleotides agree with TRBD2. Looked up from germline, CDR1 is SGHTA and CDR2 is FQGTGA. CDR3 length: 17 amino acids. Unmatched junction bases numbered 4, after V lost 0 bases and J lost 2 bases. CDR3 sequence reads: CASSLTGTSGLTDTQYF. In DNA, the CDR3 is TGTGCCAGCAGCTTAACCGGGACTAGCGGACTCACAGATACGCAGTATTTT.

This sequence joins TRBV7-3 and TRBJ2-1; TRBD2 agrees at 8 bases. CDR3 length: 15 residues. Germline CDR1 reads SGHTA; CDR2 reads FQGTGA. After removal of 1 base from V and 9 bases from J, the junction contained 8 bases not matched to a gene. CDR3 DNA sequence: TGTGCCAGCAGCTTAAGCCGGGAGGGCCAGGTTGAGCAGTTCTTC. Protein sequence: CASSLSREGQVEQFF.

This chain links TRBV10-3 with TRBJ2-1, with D maybe TRBD1 (6 bases). Germline loops: CDR1 ENHRY, CDR2 SYGVKD. CDR3 length: 13 amino acids. Trimming took 11 bases from V and 3 from J, leaving 14 bases between them. The CDR3 nucleotides read TGTGCCGTGGGACATTTTGACTACAATGAGCAGTTCTTC. Its protein is CAVGHFDYNEQFF.

This chain joins TRBV10-3 and TRBJ2-7; maybe TRBD2 (6 bases). There are 15 residues in the CDR3. The V end was cut by 10 bases, the J end by 2 bases, with 21 bases between. Germline CDR1 reads ENHRY; CDR2 reads SYGVKD. CDR3 residues: CATQGLEGQAYEQYF. The CDR3 DNA follows: TGTGCCACCCAGGGACTCGAAGGGCAAGCCTACGAGCAGTACTTC.

The chain joins TRBV28 to TRBJ2-3, with a weak D call TRBD1 (5 bases). The germline gives CDR1 MDHEN, CDR2 SYDVKM. V lost 3 bases and J lost 0, with 19 bases in between. The CDR3 runs to 18 residues. CDR3 region: CASSFSPRGHSSTDTQYF. CDR3 nucleotide sequence: TGTGCCAGCAGTTTTAGCCCACGAGGACATTCAAGCACAGATACGCAGTATTTT.

The chain joins TRBV19 to TRBJ1-2; D gene ambiguous. Germline V gene lookup returns CDR1 LNHDA and CDR2 SQIVND (reference sequence). V was pared by 5 bases and J by 0 bases, with 13 bases between. The CDR3 runs 15 residues. CDR3 DNA: TGTGCCAGTAGTTACCGGGAAGCGACTAACTATGGCTACACCTTC. It codes for CASSYREATNYGYTF.

The chain recombines TRBV2 with TRBJ2-4; D ambiguous. The CDR3 covers 15 residues. The germline gives CDR1 SNHLY, CDR2 FYNNEI. Trimming took off 2 bases at V and 6 bases at J, with 14 bases between the two ends. In nucleotides, the CDR3 is TGTGCCAGCAGTGAACGGTCGGTCGTGGGAAACATTCAGTACTTC. It encodes CASSERSVVGNIQYF.

This rearrangement joins TRBV19 to TRBJ2-3; 11 bases map to TRBD1. The germline CDR1 and CDR2 sequences are LNHDA and SQIVND (reference sequence). The junction had 11 bases not matched to a gene; V was cut back by 4 bases and J by 5 bases. This CDR3 is built from 17 residues. The CDR3 loop reads CASSTSPDRGRVDTQYF. The CDR3 bases are TGTGCCAGTAGTACTTCACCGGACAGGGGGCGAGTAGATACGCAGTATTTT.

The chain joins TRBV28 to TRBJ2-3; D is perhaps TRBD2 (6 bases). Trimming shortened V by 3 bases and J by 8 bases, and 12 bases separated the two germline ends. Germline values: CDR1 MDHEN, CDR2 SYDVKM. The CDR3 totals 13 residues. CDR3 sequence reads: CASSFSQGGTQYF. The CDR3 DNA reads TGTGCCAGCAGTTTCTCTCAGGGAGGTACGCAGTATTTT.

This clone was found once. The chain carries TRBV5-1 and TRBJ2-2; a weak D match, TRBD2 (5 bases). The CDR3 covers 17 residues. Germline loops: CDR1 SGHRS, CDR2 YFSETQ. V was clipped by 4 bases and J by 5 bases, with 21 bases between them. This chain's CDR3 is CASSLPMRGPTTGELFF. In nucleotides, the CDR3 is TGCGCCAGCAGCCTCCCAATGCGCGGGCCAACGACCGGGGAGCTGTTTTTT.

The rearrangement links TRBV25-1 to TRBJ1-3; D is unclear. The CDR3 contains 11 residues. Trimming took 7 bases from V and 7 from J, leaving 8 bases between them. Germline CDR1 MGHDK, CDR2 SYGVNS. Here the CDR3 DNA reads TGTGCCAGCATTGGGAGGAACACCATATATTTT. Protein product: CASIGRNTIYF.

The chain recombines TRBV7-9 with TRBJ2-3, with 9 bases fitting TRBD2. Germline CDR1 is SEHNR and CDR2 is FQNEAQ (reference sequence). This CDR3 has 14 residues. Trimming removed 3 bases from V and 8 bases from J; junction bases left unmatched: 6. DNA for the CDR3: TGTGCCAGCAGCTTTGACGGCGGGGGGGGTACGCAGTATTTT. Translating it yields CASSFDGGGGTQYF.

This clone came up once. CDR3 sequence (DNA): TGCGCCAGCAGCTTGGCAGACACCGGGGAGCTGTTTTTT. The encoded protein is CASSLADTGELFF. This rearrangement joins TRBV5-1 to TRBJ2-2; D gene uncertain. Germline CDR1 is SGHRS and CDR2 is YFSETQ. V lost 0 bases and J 3 bases, leaving 3 bases between the germline ends. This CDR3 spans 13 amino acids.

This chain joins TRBV6-1 and TRBJ1-1; no definite D call. Germline assignment: CDR1 MNHNS and CDR2 SASEGT. The CDR3 spans 13 residues. The ends were cut back, 1 base at V and 5 bases at J, with 8 bases in the middle. CDR3 region: CASSEEFRTEAFF. The CDR3 nucleotides read TGTGCCAGCAGTGAAGAGTTTAGGACTGAAGCTTTCTTT.